Sequencing of this TCR beta chain was carried out in a study of T cell responses to AZD1222 COVID-19 vaccine. A single count supports this clone. Profiled with immunoSEQ multiplex PCR; TCRdb holds only in-frame clones, not every one. The sample includes just under 75,000 clones, around 80% of them seen just once. Sequences were derived from peripheral blood, sampled 28 days after the second AZD1222 dose. The sequence was collected from an adult who received the AZD1222 COVID-19 vaccine.

CDR3 bases: TGTGCCAGCAGTTACGATTCCGGACAGGGAGGGAACACCTTC. Protein: CASSYDSGQGGNTF. The rearrangement joins TRBV6-5 to TRBJ1-2; 8 bases line up with TRBD1. The CDR3 sequence is 14 residues long. Germline CDR1 and CDR2: MNHEY and SVGAGI. V gave up 2 bases and J gave up 12 bases; unmatched junction bases: 11.